This is a list of T cell receptor beta chains from one sample in a study of T cell clonotyping in hematopoietic cell transplantation. Only in-frame clones appear in the TCRdb table, and some are missing; sequencing was by immunoSEQ multiplex PCR. In the table there are about 36,000 clones, approximately 95% of which are singletons. The sample here was peripheral blood mononuclear cells, taken before stem cell transplant. These receptors came from a man in his forties or fifties with chronic myeloid leukemia. Some clones in this sample may be carry-over from other donors' samples. Each CDR3 is given with its conserved first and last residue. The order of the fields is clone size, J gene, V gene, CDR3 protein. Where a row states a size, it is once, few, many or the class of an expanded clone; other rows omit it.

-,TRBJ2-5,TRBV5-4,CASSITGYQETQYF
-,TRBJ1-4,TRBV6-1,CASSDPGQRGNEKLFF
-,TRBJ2-1,TRBV28,CASSFGVNEQFF
-,TRBJ2-7,TRBV7-9,CASSPGGRDISYEQYF
-,TRBJ2-1,TRBV5-1,CASSFGQGANEQFF
-,TRBJ1-1,TRBV6-6,CASYPRWATEAFF
-,TRBJ2-7,TRBV5-4,CASSPVGTIDEQYF
-,TRBJ1-3,TRBV29-1,CSVGQTGSGNTIYF
-,TRBJ1-6,TRBV7-9,CASSSRTDNNSPLHF
-,TRBJ1-3,TRBV6-1,CASSIQGLSGNTIYF
once,TRBJ2-3,TRBV9,CASSVQPAHTDTQYF
few,TRBJ2-3,TRBV5-5,CASSLDLTDTQYF
-,TRBJ2-5,TRBV7-2,CASSLGSRGAQETQYF
once,TRBJ1-1,TRBV12-5,CASGLVSGGPFF
once,TRBJ1-6,TRBV25-1,CASSEWAGGNSPLHF
-,TRBJ1-1,TRBV7-2,CASSPQQGLNTEAFF
once,TRBJ1-2,TRBV7-2,CASSYYGYTF
-,TRBJ1-1,TRBV9,CASSKTGGVLNTEAFF
-,TRBJ2-1,TRBV28,CASRPPGSYNEQFF
-,TRBJ1-2,TRBV15,CATSRAGGRVNYGYTF
once,TRBJ1-5,TRBV28,CATRTGTANQPQHF
-,TRBJ1-2,TRBV28,CASRPSDRPYGYTF
once,TRBJ1-2,TRBV6-6,CASSYSTGPGGYTF
-,TRBJ2-7,TRBV5-1,CASSFNGFEGSSQYF
-,TRBJ1-1,TRBV19,CASSRGGFLMNTEAFF
once,TRBJ2-1,TRBV4-1,CASSQDGIGFNEQFF
-,TRBJ1-2,TRBV19,CASSINYGYTF